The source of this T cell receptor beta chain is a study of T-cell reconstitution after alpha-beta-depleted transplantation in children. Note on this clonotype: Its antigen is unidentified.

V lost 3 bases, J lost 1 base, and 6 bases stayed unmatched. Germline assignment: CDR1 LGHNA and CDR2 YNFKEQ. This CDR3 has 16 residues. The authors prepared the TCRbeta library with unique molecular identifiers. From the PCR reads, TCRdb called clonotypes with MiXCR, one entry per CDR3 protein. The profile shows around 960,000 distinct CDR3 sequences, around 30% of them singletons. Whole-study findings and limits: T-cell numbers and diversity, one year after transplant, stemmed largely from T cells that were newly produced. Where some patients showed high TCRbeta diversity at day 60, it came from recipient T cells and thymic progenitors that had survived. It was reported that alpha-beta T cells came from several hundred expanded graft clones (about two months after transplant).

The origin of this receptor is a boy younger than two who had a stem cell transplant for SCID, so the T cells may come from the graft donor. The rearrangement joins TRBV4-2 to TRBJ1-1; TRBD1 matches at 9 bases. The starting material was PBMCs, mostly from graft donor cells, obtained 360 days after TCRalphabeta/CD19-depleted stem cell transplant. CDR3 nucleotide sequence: TGTGCCAGCAGCCAGGCACCGGGACAGGGGAACACTGAAGCTTTCTTT. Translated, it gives CASSQAPGQGNTEAFF.